The rows below give T cell receptor beta chains drawn from one sample of a study of cytomegalovirus exposure and HLA in healthy donors. The assay was immunoSEQ multiplex PCR, and TCRdb's table has in-frame clones only and misses some. The data contain some 140,000 clones, about 86% of them seen just once; the ten biggest clones take up approximately 2%. Sequences were obtained from PBMCs. These receptor sequences come from a human donor in good health. Both conserved end residues are part of each CDR3. Fields, in order: CDR3 length, clone size, V gene, D gene, J gene, CDR3 protein, CDR3 DNA. The D gene is left open where the match is weak. A row's size may be missing; if present it is once, few, many or a size class.

>14|NA|TRBV13|NA|TRBJ2-3
CASSFREVSDTQYF
TGTGCCAGCAGCTTCAGGGAAGTCTCAGATACGCAGTATTTT
>19|NA|TRBV11-2|NA|TRBJ1-6
CASSRRAGPNESDNSPLHF
TGTGCCAGCAGCCGCCGGGCGGGGCCGAATGAGTCCGATAATTCACCCCTCCACTTT
>17|NA|TRBV7-8|NA|TRBJ1-3
CASSLVNPGGGGNTIYF
TGTGCCAGCAGCTTAGTGAATCCGGGGGGTGGTGGAAACACCATATATTTT
>13|few|TRBV7-2|TRBD1|TRBJ2-7
CASSLGLGDSPYF
TGTGCCAGCAGCTTAGGTTTGGGGGACAGCCCGTACTTC
>13|NA|TRBV27|NA|TRBJ1-2
CASSSGHLYGYTF
TGTGCCAGCAGTTCGGGACACCTCTATGGCTACACCTTC
>14|NA|TRBV28|NA|TRBJ2-7
CASSPDSYLYEQYF
TGTGCCAGCAGTCCCGACTCGTACCTCTACGAGCAGTACTTC
>13|NA|TRBV5-4|NA|TRBJ1-2
CASRSATGFGYTF
TGTGCCAGCAGATCGGCTACAGGGTTTGGCTACACCTTC
>16|NA|TRBV18|NA|TRBJ1-1
CASSQTPGPTGTEAFF
TGTGCCAGCTCACAAACACCAGGACCCACGGGGACTGAAGCTTTCTTT
>15|NA|TRBV9|TRBD2|TRBJ2-1
CASSVASGSHNEQFF
TGTGCCAGCAGCGTAGCTAGCGGGAGTCACAATGAGCAGTTCTTC
>15|NA|TRBV7-9|NA|TRBJ2-7
CASSLKGGGDYEQYF
TGTGCCAGCAGCTTAAAGGGAGGAGGGGACTACGAGCAGTACTTC
>14|NA|TRBV6-6|NA|TRBJ2-7
CASSLTAVLYEQYF
TGTGCCAGCAGTTTGACAGCTGTTCTGTACGAGCAGTACTTC
>13|NA|TRBV10-3|NA|TRBJ1-2
CAISDRDNYGYTF
TGTGCCATCAGTGACAGGGATAACTATGGCTACACCTTC
>13|NA|TRBV7-8|NA|TRBJ2-1
CASSRTDYNEQFF
TGTGCCAGCAGCCGGACAGACTACAATGAGCAGTTCTTC
>14|NA|TRBV11-1|NA|TRBJ1-1
CASSLDGGDTEAFF
TGTGCCAGCAGCTTAGACGGGGGTGACACTGAAGCTTTCTTT
>13|NA|TRBV5-1|NA|TRBJ2-7
CASRVGGEYEQYF
TGCGCCAGCAGGGTAGGGGGGGAATACGAGCAGTACTTC
>12|NA|TRBV6-1|NA|TRBJ1-2
CASSPQASGYTF
TGTGCCAGCAGTCCCCAAGCGAGTGGCTACACCTTC
>15|NA|TRBV18|NA|TRBJ2-1
CASSPQRRKYNEQFF
TGTGCCAGCTCACCACAGCGAAGGAAGTACAATGAGCAGTTCTTC
>14|NA|TRBV6-6|TRBD1|TRBJ2-7
CASRDRGGIDEQYF
TGTGCCAGCAGGGACAGGGGAGGAATCGACGAGCAGTACTTC
>16|NA|TRBV9|NA|TRBJ1-6
CASSVDSDRPYSPLHF
TGTGCCAGCAGCGTAGACTCGGACAGACCATATTCACCCCTCCACTTT
>16|NA|TRBV5-6|TRBD2|TRBJ2-7
CASSLYSLADSYEQYF
TGTGCCAGCAGCTTGTATTCACTAGCGGACTCCTACGAGCAGTACTTC
>13|few|TRBV7-3|NA|TRBJ1-2
CASSLDRYYGYTF
TGTGCCAGCAGCTTGGACAGATACTATGGCTACACCTTC
>15|NA|TRBV27|NA|TRBJ1-4
CASSSTAATNEKLFF
TGTGCCAGCAGTTCCACAGCTGCAACTAATGAAAAACTGTTTTTT
>11|NA|TRBV2|TRBD1|TRBJ2-2
CASLQTGGLFF
TGTGCCAGCCTCCAAACAGGGGGGCTGTTTTTT
>14|NA|TRBV27|NA|TRBJ1-3
CASSFSGSGNTIYF
TGTGCCAGCAGTTTTTCGGGCTCTGGAAACACCATATATTTT
>14|NA|TRBV6-5|TRBD1|TRBJ1-5
CASSSQGPSQPQHF
TGTGCCAGCAGTTCACAGGGGCCCAGTCAGCCCCAGCATTTT
>16|once|TRBV2|TRBD1|TRBJ2-6
CASSQDRSSGANVLTF
TGTGCCAGCAGTCAGGACAGGAGCTCTGGGGCCAACGTCCTGACTTTC
>18|NA|TRBV25-1|TRBD1|TRBJ2-6
CASSGLNRGITGANVLTF
TGTGCCAGCAGTGGCCTTAACAGGGGAATCACTGGGGCCAACGTCCTGACTTTC
>15|NA|TRBV28|TRBD1|TRBJ1-3
CASSPSTGSGNTIYF
TGTGCCAGCAGTCCCTCGACAGGGTCTGGAAACACCATATATTTT
>16|once|TRBV13|NA|TRBJ2-2
CASSWDGSSKTGELFF
TGTGCCAGCAGCTGGGACGGGAGCTCAAAAACCGGGGAGCTGTTTTTT
>17|NA|TRBV28|TRBD2|TRBJ2-1
CASSPGLAGPSRNEQFF
TGTGCCAGCAGTCCGGGACTAGCGGGACCGTCAAGGAATGAGCAGTTCTTC
>13|NA|TRBV29-1|NA|TRBJ1-1
CSVGLRLNTEAFF
TGCAGCGTTGGGCTTCGCTTGAACACTGAAGCTTTCTTT
>16|NA|TRBV18|TRBD2|TRBJ2-3
CASSLGLASRGDTQYF
TGTGCCAGCTCACTAGGACTAGCGTCCCGAGGGGATACGCAGTATTTT
>13|NA|TRBV5-6|NA|TRBJ2-3
CASSSTVTDTQYF
TGTGCCAGCAGCTCGACAGTTACAGATACGCAGTATTTT
>18|NA|TRBV11-2|NA|TRBJ1-3
CASSSVSQILSSGNTIYF
TGTGCCAGCAGCTCGGTATCCCAAATACTTAGCTCTGGAAACACCATATATTTT
>16|NA|TRBV6-4|TRBD2|TRBJ2-1
CASSLGLAGGYNEQFF
TGTGCCAGCAGCCTAGGACTAGCGGGGGGCTACAATGAGCAGTTCTTC